These 8 T cell receptor beta chains came from one sample sequenced in a study of OX40 agonist ivuxolimab in advanced cancers. Assay used: immunoSEQ multiplex PCR; TCRdb lists only in-frame clones, some missing. The sample has about 77,000 clones; 85% are singletons. Specimen: CD4+ or CD8+ T cells sorted from blood, collected in a trial of the OX40 agonist ivuxolimab. The receptors shown here come from an adult with an advanced solid tumor such as melanoma, head and neck, liver or kidney cancer.

The CDR3 reads CASSLGHIDEKLFF. The CDR3 nucleotides are TGTGCCAGCAGTTTGGGACACATTGATGAAAAACTGTTTTTT. This chain joins TRBV7-9 and TRBJ1-4; D perhaps matches TRBD1 (6 bases). The CDR3 totals 14 residues. CDR1 is SEHNR, CDR2 FQNEAQ, per germline (reference sequence). The V and J ends lost 6 bases and 6 bases respectively, with 14 bases between them.

The count of this clone is one. The genes are TRBV19 and TRBJ2-6, with 9 bases lining up with TRBD1. This CDR3 is 19 amino acids long. Germline loops: CDR1 LNHDA, CDR2 SQIVND (reference sequence). V dropped 4 bases and J dropped 0; count of bases not matched to a gene: 10. The CDR3 spells CASSTFWDRATSGANVLTF. CDR3 DNA sequence: TGTGCCAGTAGTACCTTTTGGGACAGGGCAACCTCTGGGGCCAACGTCCTGACTTTC. Full variable domain (rest looked up from reference TRBV19 and TRBJ2-6): DGGITQSPKYLFRKEGQNVTLSCEQNLNHDAMYWYRQDPGQGLRLIYYSQIVNDFQKGDIAEGYSVSREKKESFPLTVTSAQKNPTAFYLCASSTFWDRATSGANVLTFGAGSRLTVL.

Concerning this clone itself: The same CDR3 can be traced to other DNA sequences in this sample. V is TRBV5-1 and J is TRBJ2-5; 11 nucleotides line up with TRBD2. J gave up 5 bases and V 0 bases, and 6 bases lay outside the gene matches. The CDR3 has 16 amino acids. Germline-derived CDR1 and CDR2 are SGHRS and YFSETQ. The CDR3 reads CASSLGLAGRGETQYF. The DNA of the CDR3 is TGCGCCAGCAGCTTGGGACTAGCGGGGCGAGGGGAGACCCAGTACTTC.

The rearrangement joins TRBV18 to TRBJ2-1; TRBD1 matches at 11 bases. The V gene end was trimmed by 0 bases and the J gene end by 6 bases; junction bases not matched to a gene: 7. CDR3 length equals 17 residues. Per the germline V gene, CDR1 is KGHSH and CDR2 is LQKENI. CDR3 protein: CASSPPRGQGVVNEQFF. The CDR3 DNA sequence: TGTGCCAGCTCACCACCGAGGGGACAGGGGGTGGTCAATGAGCAGTTCTTC.

The chain employs TRBV7-3 and TRBJ1-1; D remains unclear. CDR1 and CDR2 (germline): SGHTA, FQGTGA. The V end lost 0 bases, the J end lost 1 base, and 12 bases lay between the germline ends. This CDR3 comprises 16 residues. This CDR3 reads CASSLTGPAGNTEAFF. For the CDR3, the DNA is TGTGCCAGCAGCTTAACGGGCCCCGCAGGGAACACTGAAGCTTTCTTT.

This chain joins TRBV19 and TRBJ1-2; D is uncertain. This CDR3 has 15 residues. Trimming removed 3 bases at V and 2 bases at J, with 13 bases between. Germline CDR1 and CDR2: LNHDA and SQIVND (reference sequence). Here the CDR3 DNA reads TGTGCCAGTAGTATCGCGTCCCCGAGCAACTATGGCTACACCTTC. Amino acids: CASSIASPSNYGYTF.

Note on this clone: This sample also contains other DNA sequences that code for the same CDR3. J is TRBJ2-2 and V is TRBV7-2, with a tentative D call TRBD2 (5 bases). This CDR3 contains 13 residues. Germline V gene data show CDR1 as SGHTA and CDR2 as FQGNSA. Trimming took 8 bases from V and 3 from J, leaving 10 bases between them. CDR3 sequence: CASSSTDTGELFF. CDR3 sequence (DNA): TGTGCCAGCTCTAGCACGGACACCGGGGAGCTGTTTTTT.

V usage is TRBV19 and J usage is TRBJ2-3, with 10 bases that match TRBD1. Germline CDR1 LNHDA, CDR2 SQIVND (reference sequence). The CDR3 has 13 amino acids. The J segment lost 8 bases and the V segment lost 11 bases, leaving 10 bases of the junction unmatched. This CDR3 reads CAAGGQGSTTQYF. The DNA of the CDR3 is TGTGCCGCGGGGGGACAGGGGTCCACTACGCAGTATTTT.